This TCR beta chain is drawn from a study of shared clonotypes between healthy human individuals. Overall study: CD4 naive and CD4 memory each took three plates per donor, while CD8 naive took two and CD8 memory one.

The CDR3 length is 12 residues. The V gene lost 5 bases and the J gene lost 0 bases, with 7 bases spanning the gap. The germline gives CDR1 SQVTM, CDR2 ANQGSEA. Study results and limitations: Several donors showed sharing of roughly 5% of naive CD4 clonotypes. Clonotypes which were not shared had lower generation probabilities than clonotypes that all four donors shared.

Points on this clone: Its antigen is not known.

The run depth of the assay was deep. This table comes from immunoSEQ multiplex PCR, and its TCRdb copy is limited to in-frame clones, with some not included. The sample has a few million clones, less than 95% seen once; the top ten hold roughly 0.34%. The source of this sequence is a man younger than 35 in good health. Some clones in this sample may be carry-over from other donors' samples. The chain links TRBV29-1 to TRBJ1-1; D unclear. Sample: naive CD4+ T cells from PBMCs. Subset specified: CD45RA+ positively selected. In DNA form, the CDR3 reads TGCAGCGTTCGGACGGTGAACACTGAAGCTTTCTTT. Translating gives CSVRTVNTEAFF.